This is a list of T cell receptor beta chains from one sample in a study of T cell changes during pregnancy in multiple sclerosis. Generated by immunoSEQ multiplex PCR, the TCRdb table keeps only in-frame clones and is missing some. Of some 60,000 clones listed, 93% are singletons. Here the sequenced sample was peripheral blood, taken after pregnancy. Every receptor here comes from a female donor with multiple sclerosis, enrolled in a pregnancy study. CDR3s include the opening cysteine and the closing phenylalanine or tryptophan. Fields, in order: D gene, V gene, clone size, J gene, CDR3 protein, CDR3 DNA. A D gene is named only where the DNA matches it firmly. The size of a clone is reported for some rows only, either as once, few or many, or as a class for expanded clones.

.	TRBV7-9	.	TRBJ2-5	CASSSGGLLQETQYF	TGTGCCAGCAGCTCAGGGGGACTTTTGCAAGAGACCCAGTACTTC
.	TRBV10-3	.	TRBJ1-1	CAISALRDGNTEAFF	TGTGCCATCAGTGCGCTCAGGGATGGAAACACTGAAGCTTTCTTT
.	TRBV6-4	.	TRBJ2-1	CASSVGSSNEQFF	TGTGCCAGCAGTGTGGGCTCAAGCAATGAGCAGTTCTTC
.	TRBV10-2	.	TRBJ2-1	CASSVRNEQFF	TGCGCCAGCAGTGTACGGAATGAGCAGTTCTTC
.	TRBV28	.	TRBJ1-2	CASTLPTPGGYTF	TGTGCCAGCACCCTTCCGACCCCCGGGGGCTACACCTTC
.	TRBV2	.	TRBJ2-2	CASSDPTNYTGELFF	TGTGCCAGCAGTGACCCAACCAACTACACCGGGGAGCTGTTTTTT
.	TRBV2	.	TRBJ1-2	CASTTEIYGYTF	TGTGCCAGTACAACAGAGATTTATGGCTACACCTTC
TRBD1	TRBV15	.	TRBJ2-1	CATSRTGNEQFF	TGTGCCACCAGCAGGACAGGGAATGAGCAGTTCTTC
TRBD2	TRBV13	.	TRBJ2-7	CASSLGLAGGPGEQYF	TGTGCCAGCAGCTTGGGGCTAGCGGGAGGGCCGGGCGAGCAGTACTTC
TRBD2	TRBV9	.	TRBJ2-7	CASSVVPRGGLAQYEQYF	TGTGCCAGCAGCGTAGTTCCGAGGGGGGGACTAGCGCAGTACGAGCAGTACTTC
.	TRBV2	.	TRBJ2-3	CASSSGALTDTQYF	TGTGCCAGCAGCAGCGGAGCCCTTACAGATACGCAGTATTTT
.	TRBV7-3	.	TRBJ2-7	CASSLMVSADYEQYF	TGTGCCAGCAGCTTAATGGTTAGCGCCGACTACGAGCAGTACTTC
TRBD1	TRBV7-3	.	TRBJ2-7	CASSLGLGTGMSEQYF	TGTGCCAGCAGCTTAGGTTTGGGGACAGGGATGAGCGAGCAGTACTTC
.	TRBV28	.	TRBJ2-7	CASSPRGYEQYF	TGTGCCAGCAGTCCCCGAGGCTACGAGCAGTACTTC
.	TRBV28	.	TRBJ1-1	CASTQGGMNTEAFF	TGTGCCAGCACCCAGGGAGGGATGAACACTGAAGCTTTCTTT
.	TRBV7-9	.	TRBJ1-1	CASSEGGKMNTEAFF	TGTGCCAGCAGCGAAGGCGGCAAGATGAACACTGAAGCTTTCTTT
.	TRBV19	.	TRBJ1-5	CASTSRARVGQPQHF	TGTGCCAGTACCAGCCGGGCCAGGGTGGGTCAGCCCCAGCATTTT
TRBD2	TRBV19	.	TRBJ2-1	CASSIVSGTNNEQFF	TGTGCCAGTAGTATCGTGAGCGGGACCAACAATGAGCAGTTCTTC
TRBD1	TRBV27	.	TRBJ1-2	CASSPIQGANYGYTF	TGTGCCAGCAGTCCCATCCAGGGGGCCAACTATGGCTACACCTTC
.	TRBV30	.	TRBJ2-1	CAWNRGPSYNEQFF	TGTGCCTGGAACAGAGGGCCCTCGTACAATGAGCAGTTCTTC
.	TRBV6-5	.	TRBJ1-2	CASSYDRIGYGYTF	TGTGCCAGCAGTTACGACAGGATTGGCTATGGCTACACCTTC
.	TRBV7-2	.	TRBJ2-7	CASRHSGGYEQYF	TGTGCCAGCAGACATAGCGGAGGATACGAGCAGTACTTC
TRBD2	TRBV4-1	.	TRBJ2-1	CASSQLDMGLAGTNEQFF	TGCGCCAGCAGCCAACTAGATATGGGACTAGCGGGAACGAATGAGCAGTTCTTC
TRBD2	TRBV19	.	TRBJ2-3	CAVIAGGSTDTQYF	TGTGCCGTAATAGCGGGAGGAAGCACAGATACGCAGTATTTT
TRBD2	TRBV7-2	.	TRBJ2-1	CASQGSGTSYNEQFF	TGTGCCAGTCAGGGGTCCGGGACTAGTTACAATGAGCAGTTCTTC
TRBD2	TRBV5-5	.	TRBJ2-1	CASSLVGAGGNEQFF	TGTGCCAGCAGCTTGGTTGGGGCGGGAGGGAATGAGCAGTTCTTC
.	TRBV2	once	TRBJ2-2	CASSLTREMVAGELFF	TGTGCCAGCAGCCTGACTCGGGAGATGGTTGCCGGGGAGCTGTTTTTT
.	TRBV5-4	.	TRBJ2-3	CASSLRLAGTDTQYF	TGTGCCAGCAGCTTACGGCTAGCTGGCACAGATACGCAGTATTTT
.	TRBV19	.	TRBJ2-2	CASSRTSSVSNTGELFF	TGTGCCAGTAGTAGGACCAGTAGCGTTTCGAACACCGGGGAGCTGTTTTTT
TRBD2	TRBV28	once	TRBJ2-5	CASSLGGSGRKETQYF	TGTGCCAGCAGTTTAGGTGGTAGCGGGAGAAAGGAGACCCAGTACTTC
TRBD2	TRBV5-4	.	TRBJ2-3	CASSLMLAGDADTQYF	TGTGCCAGCAGCTTGATGCTAGCGGGAGACGCAGATACGCAGTATTTT
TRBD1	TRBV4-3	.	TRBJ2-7	CASSQYTTGGHYEQYF	TGCGCCAGCAGCCAATACACGACAGGGGGGCACTACGAGCAGTACTTC
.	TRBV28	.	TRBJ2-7	CASSPPYTDEQYF	TGTGCCAGCAGTCCCCCCTATACAGACGAGCAGTACTTC
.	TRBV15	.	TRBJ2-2	CATSREEGAQTGELFF	TGTGCCACCAGCAGAGAGGAGGGGGCGCAGACCGGGGAGCTGTTTTTT
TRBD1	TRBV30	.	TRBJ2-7	CAWSVHGGGTGTEQYF	TGTGCCTGGAGTGTACACGGTGGGGGGACAGGGACCGAGCAGTACTTC
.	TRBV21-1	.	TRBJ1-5	CASSKGNYVQDQPQHF	TGTGCCAGCAGCAAAGGGAATTATGTACAGGATCAGCCCCAGCATTTT
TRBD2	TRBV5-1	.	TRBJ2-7	CASSPSGRLPYEQYF	TGCGCCAGCAGCCCTAGCGGGAGGCTACCTTACGAGCAGTACTTC
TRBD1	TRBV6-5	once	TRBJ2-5	CASRFDRGQETQYF	TGTGCCAGCAGATTCGACAGGGGACAAGAGACCCAGTACTTC
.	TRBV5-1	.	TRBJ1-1	CASSLAAQGGGEAFF	TGCGCCAGCAGCTTGGCCGCACAGGGAGGGGGTGAAGCTTTCTTT
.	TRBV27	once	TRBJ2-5	CASSPRPSQETQYF	TGTGCCAGCAGTCCCAGGCCGTCGCAAGAGACCCAGTACTTC
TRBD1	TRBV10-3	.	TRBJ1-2	CAISVRGDGYTF	TGTGCCATCAGTGTCAGGGGGGACGGCTACACCTTC
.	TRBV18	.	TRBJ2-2	CASSPGQNTGELFF	TGTGCCAGCTCACCGGGACAAAACACCGGGGAGCTGTTTTTT
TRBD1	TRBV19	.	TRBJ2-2	CASSTYRGTGTGELFF	TGTGCCAGTAGTACTTACAGGGGCACGGGCACCGGGGAGCTGTTTTTT
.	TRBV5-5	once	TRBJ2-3	CASSLRGTPTTDTQYF	TGTGCCAGCAGCTTGAGAGGGACACCAACCACAGATACGCAGTATTTT
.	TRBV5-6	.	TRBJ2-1	CASHRYNEQFF	TGTGCCAGTCACAGGTACAATGAGCAGTTCTTC
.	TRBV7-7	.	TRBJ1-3	CASSAGRSGNTIYF	TGTGCTAGCAGCGCGGGGCGCTCTGGAAACACCATATATTTT
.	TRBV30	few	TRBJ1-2	CAWSGLYGYTF	TGTGCCTGGAGTGGGCTGTATGGCTACACCTTC
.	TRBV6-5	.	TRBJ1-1	CASSYGQANTEAFF	TGTGCCAGCAGTTACGGACAAGCGAACACTGAAGCTTTCTTT